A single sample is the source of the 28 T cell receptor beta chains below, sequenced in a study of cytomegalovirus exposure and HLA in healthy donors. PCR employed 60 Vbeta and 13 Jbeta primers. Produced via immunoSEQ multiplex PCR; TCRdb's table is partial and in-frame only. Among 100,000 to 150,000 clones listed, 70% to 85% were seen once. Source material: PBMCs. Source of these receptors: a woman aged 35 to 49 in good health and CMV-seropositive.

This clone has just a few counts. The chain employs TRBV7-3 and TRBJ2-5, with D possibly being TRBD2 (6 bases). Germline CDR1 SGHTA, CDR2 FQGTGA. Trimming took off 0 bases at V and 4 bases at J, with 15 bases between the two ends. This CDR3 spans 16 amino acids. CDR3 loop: CASSLTGGGPGETQYF. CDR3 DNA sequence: TGTGCCAGCAGCTTAACGGGGGGAGGTCCGGGAGAGACCCAGTACTTC.

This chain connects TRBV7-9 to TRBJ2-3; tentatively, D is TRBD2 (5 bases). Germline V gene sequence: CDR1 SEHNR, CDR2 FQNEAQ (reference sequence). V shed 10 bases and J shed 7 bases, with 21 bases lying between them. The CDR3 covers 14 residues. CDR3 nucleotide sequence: TGTGCCACCCTGGCGGGCAGTAACGAGCATACGCAGTATTTT. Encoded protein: CATLAGSNEHTQYF.

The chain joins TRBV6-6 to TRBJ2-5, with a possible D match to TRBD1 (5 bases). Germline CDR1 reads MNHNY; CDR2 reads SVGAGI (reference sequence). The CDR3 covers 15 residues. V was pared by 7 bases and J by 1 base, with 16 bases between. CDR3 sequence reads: CASNPIGVSQETQYF. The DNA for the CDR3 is TGTGCCAGCAACCCTATAGGGGTATCCCAAGAGACCCAGTACTTC.

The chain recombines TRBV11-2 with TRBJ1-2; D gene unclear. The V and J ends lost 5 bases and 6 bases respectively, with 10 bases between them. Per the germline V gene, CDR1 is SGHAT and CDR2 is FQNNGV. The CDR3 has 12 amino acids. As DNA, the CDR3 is TGTGCCAGCAGCCAGGAGGGAAATGGCTACACCTTC. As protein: CASSQEGNGYTF.

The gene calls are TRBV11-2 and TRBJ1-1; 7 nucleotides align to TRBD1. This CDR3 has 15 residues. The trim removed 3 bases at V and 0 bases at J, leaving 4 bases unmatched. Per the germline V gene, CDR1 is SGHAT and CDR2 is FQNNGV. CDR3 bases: TGTGCCAGCAGCTTGACAGGGATCATGAACACTGAAGCTTTCTTT. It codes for CASSLTGIMNTEAFF.

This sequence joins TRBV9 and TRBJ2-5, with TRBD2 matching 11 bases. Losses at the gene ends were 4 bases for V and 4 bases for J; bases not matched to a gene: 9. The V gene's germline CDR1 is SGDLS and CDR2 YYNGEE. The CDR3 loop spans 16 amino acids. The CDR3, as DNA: TGTGCCAGCAGCCATCTGACTAGCGGGACAATAGAGACCCAGTACTTC. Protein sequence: CASSHLTSGTIETQYF.

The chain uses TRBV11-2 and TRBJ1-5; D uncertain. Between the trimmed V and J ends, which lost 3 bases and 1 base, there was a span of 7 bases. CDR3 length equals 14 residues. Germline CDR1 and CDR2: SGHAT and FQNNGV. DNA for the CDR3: TGTGCCAGCAGCTTCGGACTCAGCAATCAGCCCCAGCATTTT. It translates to CASSFGLSNQPQHF.

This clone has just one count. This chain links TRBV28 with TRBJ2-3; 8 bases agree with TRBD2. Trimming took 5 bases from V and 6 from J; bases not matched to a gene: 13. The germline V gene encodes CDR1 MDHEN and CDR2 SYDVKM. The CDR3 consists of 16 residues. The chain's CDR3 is CASSTKGSGSRDTQYF. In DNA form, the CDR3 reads TGTGCCAGCAGTACCAAGGGGAGCGGGAGTCGCGATACGCAGTATTTT.

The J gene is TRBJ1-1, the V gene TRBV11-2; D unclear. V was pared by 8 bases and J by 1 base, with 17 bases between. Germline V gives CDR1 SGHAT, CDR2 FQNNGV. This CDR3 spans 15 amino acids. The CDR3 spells CASSLRFGPNTEAFF. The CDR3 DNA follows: TGTGCCAGCTCACTCCGGTTTGGGCCGAACACTGAAGCTTTCTTT.

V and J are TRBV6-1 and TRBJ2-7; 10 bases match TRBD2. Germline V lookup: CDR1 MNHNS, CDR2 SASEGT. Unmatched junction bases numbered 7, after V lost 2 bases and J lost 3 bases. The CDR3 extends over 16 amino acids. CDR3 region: CASSESLAGSYYEQYF. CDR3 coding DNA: TGTGCCAGCAGTGAATCACTAGCGGGATCGTACTACGAGCAGTACTTC.

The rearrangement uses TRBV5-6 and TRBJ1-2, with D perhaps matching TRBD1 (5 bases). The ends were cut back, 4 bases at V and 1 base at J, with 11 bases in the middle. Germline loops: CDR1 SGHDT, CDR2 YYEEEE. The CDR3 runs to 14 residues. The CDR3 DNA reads TGTGCCAGCAGCCGACAGTCAAATAACTATGGCTACACCTTC. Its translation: CASSRQSNNYGYTF.

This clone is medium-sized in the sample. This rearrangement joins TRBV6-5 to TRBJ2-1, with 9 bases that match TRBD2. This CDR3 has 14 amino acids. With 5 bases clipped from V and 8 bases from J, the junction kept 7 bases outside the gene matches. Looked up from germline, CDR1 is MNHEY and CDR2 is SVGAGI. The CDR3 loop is CASSRTSAGHEQFF. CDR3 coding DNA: TGTGCCAGCAGTCGGACTAGCGCGGGCCATGAGCAGTTCTTC.

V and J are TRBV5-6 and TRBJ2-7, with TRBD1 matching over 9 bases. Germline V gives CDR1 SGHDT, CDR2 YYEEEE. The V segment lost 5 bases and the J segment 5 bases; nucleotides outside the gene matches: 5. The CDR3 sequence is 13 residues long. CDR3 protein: CASRTGTGNEQYF. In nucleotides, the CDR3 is TGTGCCAGCAGGACCGGGACAGGGAACGAGCAGTACTTC.

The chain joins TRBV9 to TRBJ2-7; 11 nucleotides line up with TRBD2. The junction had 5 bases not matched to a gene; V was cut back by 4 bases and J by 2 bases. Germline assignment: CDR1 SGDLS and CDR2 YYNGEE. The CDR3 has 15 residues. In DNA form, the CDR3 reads TGTGCCAGCAGCATCCCGGGACTAGCGGCCTACGAGCAGTACTTC. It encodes CASSIPGLAAYEQYF.

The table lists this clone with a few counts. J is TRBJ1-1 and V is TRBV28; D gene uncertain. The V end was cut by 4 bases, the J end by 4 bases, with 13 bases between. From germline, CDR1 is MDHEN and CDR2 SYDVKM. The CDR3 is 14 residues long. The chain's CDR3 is CASSSLIRGTEAFF. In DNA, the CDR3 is TGTGCCAGCAGTTCATTAATTCGGGGCACTGAAGCTTTCTTT. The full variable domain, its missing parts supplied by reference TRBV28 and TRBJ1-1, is DVKVTQSSRYLVKRTGEKVFLECVQDMDHENMFWYRQDPGLGLRLIYFSYDVKMKEKGDIPEGYSVSREKKERFSLILESASTNQTSMYLCASSSLIRGTEAFFGQGTRLTVV.

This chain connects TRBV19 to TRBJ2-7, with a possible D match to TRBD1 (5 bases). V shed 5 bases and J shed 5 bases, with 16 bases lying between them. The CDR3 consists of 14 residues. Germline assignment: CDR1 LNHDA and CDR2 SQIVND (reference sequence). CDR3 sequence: CASSEGVTNHEQYF. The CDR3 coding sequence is TGTGCCAGTAGTGAAGGGGTTACCAATCACGAGCAGTACTTC.

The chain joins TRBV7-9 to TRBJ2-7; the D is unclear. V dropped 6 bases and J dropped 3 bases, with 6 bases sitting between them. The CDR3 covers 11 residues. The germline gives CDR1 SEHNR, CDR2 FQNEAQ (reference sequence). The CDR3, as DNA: TGTGCCAGCAGTAGATTCTACGAGCAGTACTTC. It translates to CASSRFYEQYF.

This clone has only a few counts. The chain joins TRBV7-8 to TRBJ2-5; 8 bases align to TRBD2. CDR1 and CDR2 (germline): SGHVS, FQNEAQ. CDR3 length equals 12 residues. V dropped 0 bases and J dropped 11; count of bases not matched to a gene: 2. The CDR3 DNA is TGTGCCAGCAGCTTAGCGCGGGGGGAGCAGTACTTC. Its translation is CASSLARGEQYF.

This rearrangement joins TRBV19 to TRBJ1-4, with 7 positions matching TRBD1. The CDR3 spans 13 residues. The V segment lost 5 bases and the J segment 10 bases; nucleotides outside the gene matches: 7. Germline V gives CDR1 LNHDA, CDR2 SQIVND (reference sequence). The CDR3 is CASSSRDSSKLFF. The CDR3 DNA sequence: TGTGCCAGTAGTTCCCGGGACAGCTCAAAACTGTTTTTT.

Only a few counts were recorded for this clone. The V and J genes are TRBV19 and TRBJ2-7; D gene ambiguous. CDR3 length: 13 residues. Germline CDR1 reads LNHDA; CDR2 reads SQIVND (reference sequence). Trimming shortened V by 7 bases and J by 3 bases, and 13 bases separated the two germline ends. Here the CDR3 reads CASIQLPYYEQYF. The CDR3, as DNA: TGTGCCAGTATCCAACTCCCATACTACGAGCAGTACTTC. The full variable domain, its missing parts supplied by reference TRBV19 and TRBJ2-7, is DGGITQSPKYLFRKEGQNVTLSCEQNLNHDAMYWYRQDPGQGLRLIYYSQIVNDFQKGDIAEGYSVSREKKESFPLTVTSAQKNPTAFYLCASIQLPYYEQYFGPGTRLTVT.

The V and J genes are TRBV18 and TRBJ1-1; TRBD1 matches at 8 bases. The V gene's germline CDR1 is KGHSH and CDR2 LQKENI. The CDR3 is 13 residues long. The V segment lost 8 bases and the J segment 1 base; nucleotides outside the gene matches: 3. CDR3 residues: CASQGARNTEAFF. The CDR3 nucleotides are TGTGCCAGCCAGGGGGCGCGGAACACTGAAGCTTTCTTT.

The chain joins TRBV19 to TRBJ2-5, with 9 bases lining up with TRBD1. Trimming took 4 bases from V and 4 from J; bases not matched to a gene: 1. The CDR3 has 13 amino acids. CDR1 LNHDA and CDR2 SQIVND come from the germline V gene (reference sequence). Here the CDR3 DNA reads TGTGCCAGTAGTAAGGACAGGGGAGAGACCCAGTACTTC. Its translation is CASSKDRGETQYF. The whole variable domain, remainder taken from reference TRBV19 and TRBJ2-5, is DGGITQSPKYLFRKEGQNVTLSCEQNLNHDAMYWYRQDPGQGLRLIYYSQIVNDFQKGDIAEGYSVSREKKESFPLTVTSAQKNPTAFYLCASSKDRGETQYFGPGTRLLVL.

CDR3 region: CASSLGQGRAHTEAFF. CDR3 DNA: TGCGCCAGCAGCTTGGGGCAGGGCCGCGCCCACACTGAAGCTTTCTTT. The rearrangement uses TRBV5-1 and TRBJ1-1, with D perhaps matching TRBD1 (5 bases). CDR3 length: 16 residues. Trimming removed 0 bases at V and 3 bases at J, with 15 bases between. In germline, CDR1 is SGHRS, CDR2 YFSETQ.

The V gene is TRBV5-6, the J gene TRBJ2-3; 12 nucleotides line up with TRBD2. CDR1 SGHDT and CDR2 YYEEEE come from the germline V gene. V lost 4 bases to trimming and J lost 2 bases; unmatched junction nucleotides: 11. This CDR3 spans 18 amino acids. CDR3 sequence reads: CASSLGLAGPPITDTQYF. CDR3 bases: TGTGCCAGCAGCCTGGGACTAGCGGGCCCCCCAATCACAGATACGCAGTATTTT.

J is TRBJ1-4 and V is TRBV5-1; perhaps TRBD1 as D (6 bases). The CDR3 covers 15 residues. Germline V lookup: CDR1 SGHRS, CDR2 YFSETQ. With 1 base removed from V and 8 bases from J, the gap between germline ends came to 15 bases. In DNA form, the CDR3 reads TGCGCCAGCAGCTTGATGGGGGCGCTTGGAGAAAAACTGTTTTTT. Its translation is CASSLMGALGEKLFF.

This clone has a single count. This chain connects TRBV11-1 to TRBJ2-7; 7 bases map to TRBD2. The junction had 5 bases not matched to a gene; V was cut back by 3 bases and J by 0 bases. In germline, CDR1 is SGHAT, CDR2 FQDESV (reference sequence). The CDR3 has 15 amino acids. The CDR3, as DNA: TGTGCCAGCAGCTTGTGGCGGGAGAGCTCCTACGAGCAGTACTTC. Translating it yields CASSLWRESSYEQYF.

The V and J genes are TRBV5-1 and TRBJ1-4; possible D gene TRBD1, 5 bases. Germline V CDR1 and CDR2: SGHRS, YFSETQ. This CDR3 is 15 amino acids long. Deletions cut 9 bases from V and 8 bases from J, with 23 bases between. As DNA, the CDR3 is TGCGCCACCCCCCTCGATATGGGGCGAGGAGAAAAACTGTTTTTT. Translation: CATPLDMGRGEKLFF.

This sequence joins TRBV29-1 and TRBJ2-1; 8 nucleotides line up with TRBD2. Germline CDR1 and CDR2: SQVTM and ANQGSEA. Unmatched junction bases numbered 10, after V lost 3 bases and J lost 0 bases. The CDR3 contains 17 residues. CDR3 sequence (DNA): TGCAGCGTTGAGGTAGGGGGGCGGGAGGTCTCCTACAATGAGCAGTTCTTC. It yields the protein CSVEVGGREVSYNEQFF.